The 28 T cell receptor beta chains listed next were all sequenced from one sample in a study of beta chain features in type 1 diabetes. Findings and caveats of the study: All four CD4+ subsets of Type 1 diabetes patients contained TCRB CDR3s that were moderately but significantly shorter.

Investigators reverse transcribed all isolated RNA, so they sequenced expressed TCRB transcripts. Produced via immunoSEQ multiplex PCR; TCRdb's table is partial and in-frame only. The sample has about 740,000 clones; under 15% are singletons. Their recognized antigens are unknown. The sequencing sample was made of naive CD4+ T cells from blood. Receptors originate from a man aged 18 to 35 with type 1 diabetes.

This chain links TRBV30 with TRBJ2-6, with D uncertain. Between the trimmed V and J ends, which lost 5 bases and 0 bases, there was a span of 14 bases. The CDR3 spans 16 residues. The germline V gene has CDR1 GTSNPN and CDR2 SVGIG (reference sequence). The CDR3 protein is CAWGSDASSGANVLTF. CDR3 nucleotide sequence: TGTGCCTGGGGGTCGGACGCCAGCTCTGGGGCCAACGTCCTGACTTTC. The variable domain in full, with the rest retrieved from reference TRBV30 and TRBJ2-6, is SQTIHQWPATLVQPVGSPLSLECTVEGTSNPNLYWYRQAAGRGLQLLFYSVGIGQISSEVPQNLSASRPQDRQFILSSKKLLLSDSGFYLCAWGSDASSGANVLTFGAGSRLTVL.

The V and J genes are TRBV6-6 and TRBJ1-2; TRBD1 aligns across 10 bases. The CDR3 covers 13 residues. V dropped 5 bases and J dropped 6; count of bases not matched to a gene: 3. Germline CDR1 is MNHNY and CDR2 is SVGAGI (reference sequence). The CDR3, as DNA: TGTGCCAGCAGTACCGGACAGGGGGATGGCTACACCTTC. Protein: CASSTGQGDGYTF.

The rearrangement links TRBV18 to TRBJ2-7; tentatively, D is TRBD1 or TRBD2 (5 bases each). Germline values: CDR1 KGHSH, CDR2 LQKENI. The CDR3 covers 13 residues. The V gene lost 3 bases and the J gene lost 5 bases, with 11 bases spanning the gap. CDR3 region: CASSPPMGDEQYF. CDR3 nucleotide sequence: TGTGCCAGCTCACCCCCGATGGGGGACGAGCAGTACTTC. Full variable domain (outside the CDR3, taken from reference TRBV18 and TRBJ2-7): NAGVMQNPRHLVRRRGQEARLRCSPMKGHSHVYWYRQLPEEGLKFMVYLQKENIIDESGMPKERFSAEFPKEGPSILRIQQVVRGDSAAYFCASSPPMGDEQYFGPGTRLTVT.

This clone has just a few counts. The chain employs TRBV5-8 and TRBJ1-6, with 9 bases fitting TRBD1. The J segment lost 7 bases and the V segment lost 4 bases, leaving 6 bases of the junction unmatched. The CDR3 extends over 15 amino acids. The germline CDR1 and CDR2 sequences are SGHTS and YDEGEE. The CDR3 sequence is CASSPRDRENSPLHF. As DNA, the CDR3 is TGTGCCAGCAGCCCTCGGGACAGGGAAAATTCACCCCTCCACTTT.

This clone was counted between two and nine times. DNA of the CDR3: TGCAGCGTAGGACTAGCGGCTTACCAAGAGACCCAGTACTTC. It yields the protein CSVGLAAYQETQYF. The chain uses TRBV29-1 and TRBJ2-5; the match to TRBD2 covers 10 bases. Per the germline V gene, CDR1 is SQVTM and CDR2 is ANQGSEA. The V gene end was trimmed by 6 bases and the J gene end by 0 bases; junction bases not matched to a gene: 4. This CDR3 is built from 14 residues.

The V call is TRBV5-4, the J call TRBJ1-1; 9 bases map to TRBD1. The CDR3 runs to 15 residues. Germline CDR1 SGHNT, CDR2 YYREEE (reference sequence). V lost 4 bases and J lost 5; bases outside the gene matches: 9. This chain's CDR3 is CASSLDRGALTEAFF. CDR3 nucleotides: TGTGCCAGCAGCCTGGACAGGGGAGCGTTAACTGAAGCTTTCTTT.

This clone was observed a few times. This chain uses TRBV5-4 with TRBJ1-2; no reliable D call. The CDR3 consists of 15 residues. CDR1 and CDR2 from the germline V gene are SGHNT and YYREEE (reference sequence). The V end lost 5 bases, the J end lost 2 bases, and 16 bases lay between the germline ends. CDR3 loop: CASSTPVDGNYGYTF. The DNA of the CDR3 is TGTGCCAGCAGTACTCCCGTCGACGGAAACTATGGCTACACCTTC.

This chain links TRBV30 with TRBJ1-2, with D possibly TRBD1 on 5 matching bases. The V and J ends lost 4 bases and 7 bases respectively, with 19 bases between them. The CDR3 covers 14 residues. Per germline, CDR1 GTSNPN and CDR2 SVGIG (reference sequence). The CDR3 sequence: CAWTPEGRLGGYTF. The CDR3 DNA reads as TGTGCCTGGACCCCAGAGGGGCGGCTCGGTGGCTACACCTTC.

The rearrangement links TRBV7-2 to TRBJ2-7; TRBD1 is a possible D gene (6 bases). CDR1 is SGHTA, CDR2 FQGNSA, per germline. Deletions cut 2 bases from V and 2 bases from J, with 16 bases between. This CDR3 spans 16 amino acids. The DNA of the CDR3 is TGTGCCAGCAGCTTATCCCGGGACACGGGCGCCTACGAGCAGTACTTC. Its protein product is CASSLSRDTGAYEQYF. The entire variable domain, with the rest obtained from reference TRBV7-2 and TRBJ2-7, is as follows: GAGVSQSPSNKVTEKGKDVELRCDPISGHTALYWYRQSLGQGLEFLIYFQGNSAPDKSGLPSDRFSAERTGGSVSTLTIQRTQQEDSAVYLCASSLSRDTGAYEQYFGPGTRLTVT.

This rearrangement joins TRBV14 to TRBJ2-2; D tentatively fits TRBD1 or TRBD2 (7 bases each). CDR1 and CDR2 (germline): SGHDN, FVKESK. The CDR3 totals 16 residues. V shed 4 bases and J shed 4 bases, with 16 bases lying between them. CDR3 coding DNA: TGTGCCAGCAGCCCCCGACAGGGAGGGTCCACCGGGGAGCTGTTTTTT. Protein: CASSPRQGGSTGELFF.

This clone has more than one count but fewer than ten. The chain's CDR3 is CASSLPGGDYGYTF. In nucleotides, the CDR3 is TGTGCCAGCAGCTTGCCAGGGGGCGACTATGGCTACACCTTC. V gene TRBV7-9 combines with J gene TRBJ1-2; TRBD1 matches 8 bases. From germline, CDR1 is SEHNR and CDR2 FQNEAQ (reference sequence). This CDR3 is built from 14 residues. Unmatched junction bases numbered 3, after V lost 3 bases and J lost 3 bases.

This clone turned up a few times. The chain carries TRBV30 and TRBJ1-5; D remains ambiguous. The CDR3 has 13 residues. Trimming pared 3 bases from V and 0 bases from J, leaving 6 bases between. Germline assignment: CDR1 GTSNPN and CDR2 SVGIG (reference sequence). The CDR3 DNA follows: TGTGCCTGGAGCATCGATAGCAATCAGCCCCAGCATTTT. This codes for CAWSIDSNQPQHF.

The chain carries TRBV29-1 and TRBJ2-7; no reliable D call. This CDR3 has 12 residues. Trimming removed 3 bases from V and 7 bases from J, with 13 bases in between. Per the germline V gene, CDR1 is SQVTM and CDR2 is ANQGSEA. The CDR3, as DNA: TGCAGCGTTGACGGGCCGCTCGGGGAGCAGTACTTC. It specifies CSVDGPLGEQYF.

This chain joins TRBV7-9 and TRBJ1-2, with 9 bases matching TRBD1. The CDR3 extends over 14 amino acids. With V trimmed by 3 bases and J by 8 bases, 7 bases remained unmatched. From germline, CDR1 is SEHNR and CDR2 FQNEAQ (reference sequence). The CDR3 here is CASSLPGQGGGYTF. For the CDR3, the DNA is TGTGCCAGCAGCTTGCCGGGACAGGGCGGCGGCTACACCTTC.

The rearrangement uses TRBV11-3 and TRBJ1-1; no definite D call. CDR3 length: 15 residues. Germline loops: CDR1 SGHNT, CDR2 YENEEA. Between the trimmed V and J ends, which lost 1 base and 0 bases, there was a span of 9 bases. The CDR3 sequence: CASSLGSYMNTEAFF. The CDR3 bases are TGTGCCAGCAGCTTAGGCAGCTACATGAACACTGAAGCTTTCTTT.

This clone has only a few counts. The rearrangement uses TRBV7-2 and TRBJ1-1; no clear D. V gave up 7 bases and J gave up 3 bases, with 12 bases separating them. Germline-derived CDR1 and CDR2 are SGHTA and FQGNSA. The CDR3 contains 13 residues. CDR3 DNA: TGTGCCAGCACGGGAATACAGTACACTGAAGCTTTCTTT. Amino acids: CASTGIQYTEAFF. The full variable domain, with the rest looked up from reference TRBV7-2 and TRBJ1-1, is GAGVSQSPSNKVTEKGKDVELRCDPISGHTALYWYRQSLGQGLEFLIYFQGNSAPDKSGLPSDRFSAERTGGSVSTLTIQRTQQEDSAVYLCASTGIQYTEAFFGQGTRLTVV.

This clone was detected only a few times. In DNA form, the CDR3 reads TGCGCCAGCAGCTTGGATGTGGGATCCACAGATACGCAGTATTTT. It translates to CASSLDVGSTDTQYF. The chain is built from TRBV5-1 and TRBJ2-3; no reliable D call. Looked up from germline, CDR1 is SGHRS and CDR2 is YFSETQ. V was trimmed by 0 bases and J by 2 bases, leaving 10 bases between them. The CDR3 is made up of 15 amino acids.

The chain combines TRBV20-1 with TRBJ2-3; unclear D gene. Trimming removed 0 bases at V and 8 bases at J, with 6 bases between. This CDR3 contains 11 residues. CDR1 is DFQATT and CDR2 is SNEGSKA in the germline V gene (reference sequence). CDR3 sequence: CSARERATQYF. The CDR3 nucleotides are TGCAGTGCTAGAGAACGAGCTACGCAGTATTTT.

This chain joins TRBV4-2 and TRBJ1-1; 8 nucleotides line up with TRBD1. CDR3 length: 14 residues. The germline V gene has CDR1 LGHNA and CDR2 YNFKEQ. After removal of 6 bases from V and 8 bases from J, the junction contained 11 bases not matched to a gene. The CDR3 sequence: CASRLDRVASEAFF. In nucleotides, the CDR3 is TGTGCCAGCAGGCTGGACAGGGTGGCGTCAGAAGCTTTCTTT.

The table lists this clone with a few counts. The chain links TRBV6-1 to TRBJ1-5; D not certain. The CDR3 loop spans 13 amino acids. CDR1 is MNHNS and CDR2 is SASEGT in the germline V gene. The V gene lost 7 bases and the J gene lost 1 base, with 8 bases spanning the gap. The CDR3 loop is CASIGISNQPQHF. As DNA, the CDR3 is TGTGCCAGCATCGGGATCAGCAATCAGCCCCAGCATTTT.

The chain recombines TRBV7-2 with TRBJ2-7; D is unclear. Germline V lookup: CDR1 SGHTA, CDR2 FQGNSA. This CDR3 comprises 12 residues. This chain's CDR3 is CARQFLTYEQYF. The CDR3 nucleotides are TGTGCGCGCCAGTTCCTCACCTACGAGCAGTACTTC.

The J gene is TRBJ1-1, the V gene TRBV10-3; D is undetermined. From germline, CDR1 is ENHRY and CDR2 SYGVKD. Trimming took off 0 bases at V and 5 bases at J, with 7 bases between the two ends. The CDR3 totals 13 residues. This CDR3 is CAISESLGTEAFF. Written as DNA, the CDR3 is TGTGCCATCAGTGAGTCTTTGGGGACTGAAGCTTTCTTT.

The rearrangement links TRBV20-1 to TRBJ2-1; TRBD1 is a possible D gene (6 bases). This CDR3 contains 11 residues. Looked up from germline, CDR1 is DFQATT and CDR2 is SNEGSKA (reference sequence). V was cut by 6 bases and J by 10 bases, with 13 bases left in between. CDR3 in amino acids: CSAPQGGEQFF. CDR3 in DNA: TGCAGTGCCCCACAGGGTGGCGAGCAGTTCTTC.

CDR3 bases: TGTGCCATCAGTGCCGGAAGGGGGCAAGAGACCCAGTACTTC. The encoded protein is CAISAGRGQETQYF. The rearrangement links TRBV10-3 to TRBJ2-5, with D tentatively TRBD1 (6 bases). Trimming left V 4 bases short and J 2 bases short, with 11 bases between. Germline values: CDR1 ENHRY, CDR2 SYGVKD. The CDR3 sequence is 14 residues long.

This sequence joins TRBV27 and TRBJ1-1; D is unresolved. Germline V gene lookup returns CDR1 MNHEY and CDR2 SMNVEV (reference sequence). Trimming shortened V by 7 bases and J by 1 base, and 13 bases separated the two germline ends. The CDR3 loop spans 14 amino acids. DNA of the CDR3: TGTGCCAGCACCCTAAGCGGAGCGAACACTGAAGCTTTCTTT. Protein sequence: CASTLSGANTEAFF.

The chain uses TRBV4-1 and TRBJ1-2; 7 bases align to TRBD1. CDR1 and CDR2 from the germline V gene are MGHRA and YSYEKL. V was clipped by 3 bases and J by 4 bases; unmatched bases: 8. CDR3 size: 15 residues. The CDR3 region is CASSHLGQTTYGYTF. CDR3 bases: TGCGCCAGCAGCCACTTGGGACAGACGACCTATGGCTACACCTTC.

The rearrangement joins TRBV9 to TRBJ2-2; 8 nucleotides align to TRBD1. The V and J ends lost 3 bases and 0 bases, in that order; junction bases with no gene match: 1. The CDR3 contains 15 residues. The germline V gene encodes CDR1 SGDLS and CDR2 YYNGEE. CDR3 DNA: TGTGCCAGCAGCGAACAGGGGGCGAACACCGGGGAGCTGTTTTTT. Residues: CASSEQGANTGELFF.

This clone has more than one count but fewer than ten. The chain carries TRBV11-2 and TRBJ2-1; D call uncertain. V lost 2 bases and J 3 bases, leaving 8 bases between the germline ends. The CDR3 is made up of 14 amino acids. From germline, CDR1 is SGHAT and CDR2 FQNNGV. The chain's CDR3 is CASSLNSVYNEQFF. The CDR3 DNA sequence: TGTGCCAGCAGCTTAAATTCAGTCTACAATGAGCAGTTCTTC.